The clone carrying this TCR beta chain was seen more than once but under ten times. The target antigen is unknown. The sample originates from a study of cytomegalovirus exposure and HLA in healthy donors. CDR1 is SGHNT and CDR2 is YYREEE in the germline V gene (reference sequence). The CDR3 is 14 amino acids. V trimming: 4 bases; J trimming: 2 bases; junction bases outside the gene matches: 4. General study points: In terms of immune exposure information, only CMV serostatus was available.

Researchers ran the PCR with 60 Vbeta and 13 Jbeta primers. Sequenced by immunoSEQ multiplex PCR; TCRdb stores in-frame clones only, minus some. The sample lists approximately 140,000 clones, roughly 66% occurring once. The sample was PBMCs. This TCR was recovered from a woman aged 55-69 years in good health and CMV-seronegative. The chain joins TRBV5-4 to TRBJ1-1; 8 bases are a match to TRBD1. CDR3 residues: CASSQDRGNTEAFF. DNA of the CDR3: TGTGCCAGCAGCCAAGACAGGGGTAACACTGAAGCTTTCTTT.